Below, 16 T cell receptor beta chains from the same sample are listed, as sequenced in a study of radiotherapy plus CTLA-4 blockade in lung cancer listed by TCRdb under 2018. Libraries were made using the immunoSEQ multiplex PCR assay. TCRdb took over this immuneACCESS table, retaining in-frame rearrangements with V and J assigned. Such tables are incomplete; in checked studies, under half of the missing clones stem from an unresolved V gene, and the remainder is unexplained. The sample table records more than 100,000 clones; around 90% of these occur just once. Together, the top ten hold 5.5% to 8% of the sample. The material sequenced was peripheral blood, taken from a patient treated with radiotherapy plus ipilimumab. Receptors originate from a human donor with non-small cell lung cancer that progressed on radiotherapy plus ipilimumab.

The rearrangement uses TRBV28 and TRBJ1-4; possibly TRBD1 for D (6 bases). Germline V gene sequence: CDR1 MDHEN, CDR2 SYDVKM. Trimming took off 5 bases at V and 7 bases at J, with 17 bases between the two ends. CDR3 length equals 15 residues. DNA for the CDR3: TGTGCCAGCAGTGGAGCCGGGACATGGGGTGAAAAACTGTTTTTT. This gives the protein CASSGAGTWGEKLFF.

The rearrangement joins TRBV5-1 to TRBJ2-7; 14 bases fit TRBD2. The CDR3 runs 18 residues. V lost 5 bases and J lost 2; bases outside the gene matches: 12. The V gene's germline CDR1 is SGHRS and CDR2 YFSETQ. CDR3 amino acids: CASSFSGLAGEFAYEQYF. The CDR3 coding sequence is TGCGCCAGCAGTTTCTCGGGACTAGCGGGAGAGTTTGCCTACGAGCAGTACTTC.

The chain's CDR3 is CASSFTGLGYEKLFF. The CDR3 region has the DNA TGTGCCAGCAGTTTTACGGGGCTTGGGTATGAAAAACTGTTTTTT. The rearrangement joins TRBV27 to TRBJ1-4, with TRBD1 as a possible D gene (5 bases). Looked up from germline, CDR1 is MNHEY and CDR2 is SMNVEV (reference sequence). CDR3 length: 15 amino acids. V shed 3 bases and J shed 6 bases, with 14 bases lying between them.

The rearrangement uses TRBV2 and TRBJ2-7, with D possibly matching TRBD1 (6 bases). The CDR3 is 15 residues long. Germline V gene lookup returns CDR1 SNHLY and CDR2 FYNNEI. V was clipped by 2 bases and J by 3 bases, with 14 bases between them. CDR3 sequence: CASSERQALFYEQYF. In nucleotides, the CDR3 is TGTGCCAGCAGTGAACGACAGGCCCTTTTCTACGAGCAGTACTTC.

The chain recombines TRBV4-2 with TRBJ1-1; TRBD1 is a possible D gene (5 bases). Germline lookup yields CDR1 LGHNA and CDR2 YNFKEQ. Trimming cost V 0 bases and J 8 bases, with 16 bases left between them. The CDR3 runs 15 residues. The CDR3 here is CASSQDPRVRSEAFF. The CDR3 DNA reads TGTGCCAGCAGCCAAGATCCCAGGGTGAGGAGCGAAGCTTTCTTT.

CDR3 amino acids: CASSSGRSDTQYF. The CDR3 nucleotides are TGTGCCAGCAGTAGCGGGAGGTCAGATACGCAGTATTTT. This chain joins TRBV6-1 and TRBJ2-3, with 9 bases matching TRBD2. The germline CDR1 and CDR2 sequences are MNHNS and SASEGT. CDR3 length: 13 residues. Trimming cost V 5 bases and J 4 bases; bases outside gene matches: 1.

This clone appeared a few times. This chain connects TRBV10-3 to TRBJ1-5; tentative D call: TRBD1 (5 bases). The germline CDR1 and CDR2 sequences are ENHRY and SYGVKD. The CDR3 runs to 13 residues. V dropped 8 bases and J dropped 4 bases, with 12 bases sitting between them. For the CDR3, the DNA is TGTGCCATCGCTCGGGGGGGGAATCAGCCCCAGCATTTT. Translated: CAIARGGNQPQHF.

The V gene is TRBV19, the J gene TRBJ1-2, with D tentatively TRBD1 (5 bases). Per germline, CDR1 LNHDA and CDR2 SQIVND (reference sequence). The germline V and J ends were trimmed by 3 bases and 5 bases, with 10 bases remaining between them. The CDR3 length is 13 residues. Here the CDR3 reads CASSIDRGYGYTF. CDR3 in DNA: TGTGCCAGTAGTATTGATCGGGGGTATGGCTACACCTTC.

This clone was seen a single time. The CDR3 here is CASSKTGTQTYGYTF. The CDR3 region has the DNA TGTGCCAGCAGCAAGACCGGGACACAGACCTATGGCTACACCTTC. V and J are TRBV7-8 and TRBJ1-2, with D tentatively TRBD1 (6 bases). The CDR3 is 15 residues long. Germline V gene sequence: CDR1 SGHVS, CDR2 FQNEAQ. The ends were cut back, 5 bases at V and 4 bases at J, with 17 bases in the middle.

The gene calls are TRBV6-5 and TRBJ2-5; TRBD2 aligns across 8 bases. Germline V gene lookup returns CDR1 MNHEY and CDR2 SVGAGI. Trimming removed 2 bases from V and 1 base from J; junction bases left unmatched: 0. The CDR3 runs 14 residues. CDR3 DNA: TGTGCCAGCAGTTACGGGACTAGCCAAGAGACCCAGTACTTC. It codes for CASSYGTSQETQYF.

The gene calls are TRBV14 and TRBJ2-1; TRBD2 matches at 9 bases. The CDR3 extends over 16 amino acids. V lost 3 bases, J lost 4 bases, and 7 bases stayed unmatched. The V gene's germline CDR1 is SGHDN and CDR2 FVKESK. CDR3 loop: CASSQVGLARYNEQFF. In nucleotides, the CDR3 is TGTGCCAGCAGCCAGGTAGGACTAGCGCGGTACAATGAGCAGTTCTTC.

The CDR3 region is CASSQVIQERQFF. CDR3 nucleotides: TGTGCCAGCAGCCAAGTAATCCAGGAGAGGCAGTTCTTC. The genes are TRBV14 and TRBJ2-1, with D uncertain. The germline CDR1 and CDR2 sequences are SGHDN and FVKESK. The CDR3 contains 13 residues. Trimming pared 1 base from V and 12 bases from J, leaving 13 bases between.

CDR3 sequence: CASSLDRGDEQFF. The DNA of the CDR3 is TGTGCCAGCAGCTTAGATCGGGGGGATGAGCAGTTCTTC. The rearrangement links TRBV11-2 to TRBJ2-1; 7 nucleotides match TRBD2. Germline V lookup: CDR1 SGHAT, CDR2 FQNNGV. The J segment lost 8 bases and the V segment lost 0 bases, leaving 1 base of the junction unmatched. This CDR3 region has 13 residues.

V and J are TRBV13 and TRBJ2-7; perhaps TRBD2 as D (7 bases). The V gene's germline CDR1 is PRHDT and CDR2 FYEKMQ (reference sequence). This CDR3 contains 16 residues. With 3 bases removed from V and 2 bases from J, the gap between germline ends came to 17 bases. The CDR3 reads CASSFKGGGSPYEQYF. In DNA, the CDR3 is TGTGCCAGCAGCTTCAAGGGGGGCGGGAGTCCCTACGAGCAGTACTTC.

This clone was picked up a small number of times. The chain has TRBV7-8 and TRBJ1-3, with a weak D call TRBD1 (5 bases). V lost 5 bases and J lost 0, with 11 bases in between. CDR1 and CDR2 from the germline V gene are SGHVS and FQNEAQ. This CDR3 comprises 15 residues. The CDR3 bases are TGTGCCAGCAGCGGAGGGGTCTCCTCTGGAAACACCATATATTTT. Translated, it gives CASSGGVSSGNTIYF.

The CDR3: CAWGPPRQGGGELFF. The CDR3 coding sequence is TGTGCCTGGGGCCCCCCGCGACAGGGAGGCGGGGAGCTGTTTTTT. The gene calls are TRBV30 and TRBJ2-2; weak D call: TRBD1 (7 bases). Germline V gene data show CDR1 as GTSNPN and CDR2 as SVGIG (reference sequence). V was shortened by 5 bases and J by 7 bases, with 20 bases between the two germline ends. The CDR3 is 15 residues long. The complete variable domain, with remaining parts taken from reference TRBV30 and TRBJ2-2, reads SQTIHQWPATLVQPVGSPLSLECTVEGTSNPNLYWYRQAAGRGLQLLFYSVGIGQISSEVPQNLSASRPQDRQFILSSKKLLLSDSGFYLCAWGPPRQGGGELFFGEGSRLTVL.